A selection of T cell receptor beta chains follows, all from one sample in a study of T cells in Graves' hyperthyroidism and ophthalmopathy. A single record per CDR3 protein comes from TCRdb applying MiXCR to the multiplex PCR reads. Here the sample spans hundreds of thousands of distinct CDR3 sequences, around 20% being singletons. The sequenced material came from blood. The receptor source for this set is a middle-aged man with Graves' ophthalmopathy. CDR3s include the opening cysteine and the closing phenylalanine or tryptophan. A D gene is named only where the DNA matches it firmly. Expanded clones get a size class; other rows say once, few or many, or leave the size out.

CDR3aa: CASSGGLAGAEQFF
CDR3nt: TGTGCCAGCAGTGGAGGACTAGCGGGGGCTGAGCAGTTCTTC
abundance: -
d_gene: TRBD2
v_gene: TRBV6-2/TRBV6-3
j_gene: TRBJ2-1

CDR3aa: CASARGPTGNQEAQYF
CDR3nt: TGTGCCAGCGCCAGGGGTCCGACAGGAAACCAAGAGGCCCAGTACTTC
abundance: -
d_gene: -
v_gene: TRBV7-9
j_gene: TRBJ2-5

CDR3aa: CSARQPLGGPSTDTQYF
CDR3nt: TGCAGTGCTAGGCAGCCCTTGGGCGGTCCTAGCACAGATACGCAGTATTTT
abundance: -
d_gene: -
v_gene: TRBV20-1
j_gene: TRBJ2-3

CDR3aa: CATSDWTSGSYEQYF
CDR3nt: TGTGCCACCAGTGATTGGACTAGCGGGAGCTACGAGCAGTACTTC
abundance: many
d_gene: TRBD2
v_gene: TRBV24-1
j_gene: TRBJ2-7

CDR3aa: CASSPHGLVASGANVLTF
CDR3nt: TGTGCCAGCAGCCCGCACGGACTAGTTGCTTCTGGGGCCAACGTCCTGACTTTC
abundance: -
d_gene: TRBD2
v_gene: TRBV5-5
j_gene: TRBJ2-6

CDR3aa: CASSLGWTEAFF
CDR3nt: TGTGCCAGCAGTTTGGGGTGGACTGAAGCTTTCTTT
abundance: many
d_gene: -
v_gene: TRBV12-3/TRBV12-4
j_gene: TRBJ1-1

CDR3aa: CASSKGDTIYF
CDR3nt: TGTGCCAGCAGCAAAGGAGACACCATATATTTT
abundance: -
d_gene: -
v_gene: TRBV27
j_gene: TRBJ1-3

CDR3aa: CASSRTGTQSPQETQYF
CDR3nt: TGTGCCAGCAGTCGGACCGGGACTCAAAGCCCTCAAGAGACCCAGTACTTC
abundance: -
d_gene: -
v_gene: TRBV6-1
j_gene: TRBJ2-5

CDR3aa: CAGSPPHLQETQYF
CDR3nt: TGTGCCGGCTCACCACCGCACTTACAAGAGACCCAGTACTTC
abundance: few
d_gene: -
v_gene: TRBV18
j_gene: TRBJ2-5

CDR3aa: CASSTNPSGWSNEQFF
CDR3nt: TGTGCCAGCAGTACCAATCCGAGCGGGTGGAGCAATGAGCAGTTCTTC
abundance: -
d_gene: -
v_gene: TRBV6-1
j_gene: TRBJ2-1

CDR3aa: CASSQVRGRIQYF
CDR3nt: TGCGCCAGCAGCCAAGTGAGAGGTCGCATTCAGTACTTC
abundance: -
d_gene: -
v_gene: TRBV4-3
j_gene: TRBJ2-4

CDR3aa: CASSHGENEKLFF
CDR3nt: TGCGCCAGCAGCCACGGAGAGAATGAAAAACTGTTTTTT
abundance: -
d_gene: -
v_gene: TRBV5-1
j_gene: TRBJ1-4

CDR3aa: CATRDRGRGGGNQPQHF
CDR3nt: TGTGCCACCAGGGACAGGGGACGTGGCGGGGGCAATCAGCCCCAGCATTTT
abundance: few
d_gene: TRBD1
v_gene: TRBV19
j_gene: TRBJ1-5

CDR3aa: CATRFGQRMAPGSYEQYF
CDR3nt: TGTGCCACCAGATTTGGTCAGCGCATGGCCCCGGGCTCCTACGAGCAGTACTTC
abundance: -
d_gene: -
v_gene: TRBV28
j_gene: TRBJ2-7

CDR3aa: CASSLSPAGTGGSYGYTF
CDR3nt: TGTGCCAGCTCCCTTTCACCCGCCGGGACAGGGGGCAGCTATGGCTACACCTTC
abundance: few
d_gene: TRBD1
v_gene: TRBV7-6
j_gene: TRBJ1-2

CDR3aa: CATSDWDVTDTQYF
CDR3nt: TGTGCCACCAGTGATTGGGACGTCACAGATACGCAGTATTTT
abundance: few
d_gene: -
v_gene: TRBV24-1
j_gene: TRBJ2-3

CDR3aa: CASSSISYNEQFF
CDR3nt: TGTGCCAGCAGCTCGATCTCCTACAATGAGCAGTTCTTC
abundance: many
d_gene: -
v_gene: TRBV7-2
j_gene: TRBJ2-1

CDR3aa: CASSFYRGNNEQFF
CDR3nt: TGTGCCAGCTCATTTTACAGGGGAAACAATGAGCAGTTCTTC
abundance: -
d_gene: TRBD1
v_gene: TRBV18
j_gene: TRBJ2-1

CDR3aa: CASSVTGGNTIYF
CDR3nt: TGCGCCAGCAGCGTGACAGGGGGAAACACCATATATTTT
abundance: -
d_gene: TRBD1
v_gene: TRBV5-1
j_gene: TRBJ1-3

CDR3aa: CASSYQAGGYNEQFF
CDR3nt: TGTGCCAGCAGCTATCAGGCTGGGGGCTACAATGAGCAGTTCTTC
abundance: many
d_gene: -
v_gene: TRBV7-3
j_gene: TRBJ2-1

CDR3aa: CASSQVPVNYEQYF
CDR3nt: TGTGCCAGCAGCCAAGTTCCGGTGAATTACGAGCAGTACTTC
abundance: many
d_gene: -
v_gene: TRBV3-1
j_gene: TRBJ2-7

CDR3aa: CASSGGTSGKETQYF
CDR3nt: TGCGCCAGCAGCGGCGGGACTAGCGGAAAGGAGACCCAGTACTTC
abundance: many
d_gene: TRBD2
v_gene: TRBV5-1
j_gene: TRBJ2-5

CDR3aa: CASSQVGRVNTEAFF
CDR3nt: TGCGCCAGCAGCCAAGTTGGTAGGGTGAACACTGAAGCTTTCTTT
abundance: -
d_gene: -
v_gene: TRBV4-3
j_gene: TRBJ1-1

CDR3aa: CASSIDSYTGELFF
CDR3nt: TGTGCCAGCAGCATCGACAGCTACACCGGGGAGCTGTTTTTT
abundance: many
d_gene: -
v_gene: TRBV7-3
j_gene: TRBJ2-2

CDR3aa: CASSLTVHEQFF
CDR3nt: TGTGCCAGCAGTCTGACAGTTCATGAGCAGTTCTTC
abundance: many
d_gene: -
v_gene: TRBV12-3/TRBV12-4
j_gene: TRBJ2-1

CDR3aa: CASSDDQASGLTYNEQFF
CDR3nt: TGTGCCAGCAGTGATGATCAGGCTAGCGGATTAACCTACAATGAGCAGTTCTTC
abundance: -
d_gene: TRBD2
v_gene: TRBV6-1
j_gene: TRBJ2-1

CDR3aa: CASSYEAGARNEQFF
CDR3nt: TGTGCCAGCAGTTACGAGGCAGGGGCGCGGAATGAGCAGTTCTTC
abundance: -
d_gene: -
v_gene: TRBV6-5
j_gene: TRBJ2-1

CDR3aa: CASSYYKGGQPQHF
CDR3nt: TGTGCCAGCAGTTACTATAAAGGGGGCCAGCCCCAGCATTTT
abundance: many
d_gene: TRBD1
v_gene: TRBV6-2/TRBV6-3
j_gene: TRBJ1-5

CDR3aa: CASSLGSGAIRNEQFF
CDR3nt: TGTGCCAGCAGTTTAGGGTCGGGGGCTATACGCAATGAGCAGTTCTTC
abundance: many
d_gene: -
v_gene: TRBV12-3/TRBV12-4
j_gene: TRBJ2-1

CDR3aa: CASSFSRVPGSGNTIYF
CDR3nt: TGTGCCAGCAGTTTTTCCAGGGTTCCGGGCTCTGGAAACACCATATATTTT
abundance: few
d_gene: -
v_gene: TRBV28
j_gene: TRBJ1-3

CDR3aa: CASSYSTTGSPYEQYF
CDR3nt: TGTGCCAGCAGTTACTCGACGACAGGGTCCCCCTACGAGCAGTACTTC
abundance: many
d_gene: TRBD1
v_gene: TRBV6-6
j_gene: TRBJ2-7

CDR3aa: CASIHGRGSTDTQYF
CDR3nt: TGTGCCAGCATTCACGGGCGCGGAAGCACAGATACGCAGTATTTT
abundance: -
d_gene: -
v_gene: TRBV6-2/TRBV6-3
j_gene: TRBJ2-3

CDR3aa: CASEGPPQTQYF
CDR3nt: TGTGCCAGCGAGGGGCCCCCACAGACCCAGTACTTC
abundance: many
d_gene: -
v_gene: TRBV6-2/TRBV6-3
j_gene: TRBJ2-5

CDR3aa: CASRGGEHTGELFF
CDR3nt: TGTGCCAGCAGGGGGGGAGAGCACACCGGGGAGCTGTTTTTT
abundance: -
d_gene: -
v_gene: TRBV3-1
j_gene: TRBJ2-2

CDR3aa: CASSLGWLGTSPKRGKNIQYF
CDR3nt: TGTGCCAGCAGCTTGGGGTGGCTGGGGACTAGCCCAAAGCGGGGCAAAAACATTCAGTACTTC
abundance: -
d_gene: TRBD2
v_gene: TRBV5-6
j_gene: TRBJ2-4

CDR3aa: CASSNKDRGTDTQYF
CDR3nt: TGTGCCAGCAGCAACAAAGACAGGGGCACAGATACGCAGTATTTT
abundance: few
d_gene: TRBD1
v_gene: TRBV6-1
j_gene: TRBJ2-3

CDR3aa: CASSPGQGVGQPQHF
CDR3nt: TGCGCCAGCAGCCCCGGACAGGGTGTGGGACAGCCCCAGCATTTT
abundance: few
d_gene: TRBD1
v_gene: TRBV5-1
j_gene: TRBJ1-5

CDR3aa: CASSLGLAGTYEQYF
CDR3nt: TGTGCCAGCAGCTTGGGTCTAGCGGGGACGTACGAGCAGTACTTC
abundance: few
d_gene: TRBD2
v_gene: TRBV5-4
j_gene: TRBJ2-7

CDR3aa: CASSVGASGGLETQYF
CDR3nt: TGTGCCAGCAGCGTAGGGGCTAGCGGGGGGCTGGAGACCCAGTACTTC
abundance: -
d_gene: TRBD2
v_gene: TRBV9
j_gene: TRBJ2-5

CDR3aa: CASRRQRAPNYGYTF
CDR3nt: TGTGCTTCACGAAGACAGCGAGCCCCTAACTATGGCTACACCTTC
abundance: many
d_gene: -
v_gene: TRBV27
j_gene: TRBJ1-2

CDR3aa: CASSLVWGTGELFF
CDR3nt: TGCGCCAGCAGCTTGGTCTGGGGCACCGGGGAGCTGTTTTTT
abundance: few
d_gene: -
v_gene: TRBV5-1
j_gene: TRBJ2-2

CDR3aa: CASSSSSSDYGYTF
CDR3nt: TGTGCCAGCAGCTCATCCTCCTCGGACTATGGCTACACCTTC
abundance: -
d_gene: -
v_gene: TRBV7-2
j_gene: TRBJ1-2

CDR3aa: CASSTGTGEAFF
CDR3nt: TGTGCCAGCAGCACAGGGACGGGTGAAGCTTTCTTT
abundance: few
d_gene: -
v_gene: TRBV7-3
j_gene: TRBJ1-1

CDR3aa: CASNNRASYNEQFF
CDR3nt: TGTGCCAGCAACAACAGGGCGTCCTACAATGAGCAGTTCTTC
abundance: few
d_gene: -
v_gene: TRBV28
j_gene: TRBJ2-1

CDR3aa: CASSSGLAGPQGVYNEQFF
CDR3nt: TGTGCCAGCAGCTCCGGACTAGCGGGACCTCAAGGGGTATACAATGAGCAGTTCTTC
abundance: few
d_gene: TRBD2
v_gene: TRBV6-1
j_gene: TRBJ2-1

CDR3aa: CASVGSETYNEQFF
CDR3nt: TGTGCCAGCGTAGGATCGGAGACCTACAATGAGCAGTTCTTC
abundance: -
d_gene: -
v_gene: TRBV28
j_gene: TRBJ2-1

CDR3aa: CASSRDRVIEKLFF
CDR3nt: TGTGCCAGCAGTCGGGACAGGGTGATAGAAAAACTGTTTTTT
abundance: many
d_gene: TRBD1
v_gene: TRBV28
j_gene: TRBJ1-4

CDR3aa: CASSLATATLGSYGYTF
CDR3nt: TGTGCCAGCAGCCTAGCGACCGCGACACTAGGAAGCTATGGCTACACCTTC
abundance: -
d_gene: -
v_gene: TRBV7-2
j_gene: TRBJ1-2

CDR3aa: CASSQQENYGYTF
CDR3nt: TGTGCCAGCAGTCAACAGGAGAACTATGGCTACACCTTC
abundance: -
d_gene: -
v_gene: TRBV11-3
j_gene: TRBJ1-2

CDR3aa: CASSSGTGGYGYTF
CDR3nt: TGTGCCAGCTCATCGGGGACAGGGGGTTATGGCTACACCTTC
abundance: many
d_gene: TRBD1
v_gene: TRBV12-3/TRBV12-4
j_gene: TRBJ1-2

CDR3aa: CASNPGGRRNTIYF
CDR3nt: TGTGCCAGCAACCCAGGGGGGCGTCGAAACACCATATATTTT
abundance: few
d_gene: TRBD1
v_gene: TRBV7-9
j_gene: TRBJ1-3

CDR3aa: CASSQPRQGAYGYTF
CDR3nt: TGCGCCAGCAGCCAACCTCGACAGGGGGCGTATGGCTACACCTTC
abundance: few
d_gene: TRBD1
v_gene: TRBV4-1
j_gene: TRBJ1-2

CDR3aa: CASSQGQGVENYGYTF
CDR3nt: TGTGCCAGCTCACAGGGACAGGGAGTGGAGAACTATGGCTACACCTTC
abundance: -
d_gene: TRBD1
v_gene: TRBV18
j_gene: TRBJ1-2

CDR3aa: CASSQVWGANTGELFF
CDR3nt: TGCGCCAGCAGCCAAGTTTGGGGGGCGAACACCGGGGAGCTGTTTTTT
abundance: -
d_gene: -
v_gene: TRBV4-3
j_gene: TRBJ2-2

CDR3aa: CAWSTLQGGVGYTF
CDR3nt: TGTGCCTGGAGTACCCTACAGGGGGGAGTAGGCTACACCTTC
abundance: -
d_gene: TRBD1
v_gene: TRBV30
j_gene: TRBJ1-2

CDR3aa: CASRGLAGGSQREQYF
CDR3nt: TGTGCCAGCCGGGGACTAGCGGGAGGATCTCAGCGGGAGCAGTACTTC
abundance: many
d_gene: TRBD2
v_gene: TRBV2
j_gene: TRBJ2-7

CDR3aa: CASSDGQTTNYGYTF
CDR3nt: TGTGCCAGCAGCGACGGACAGACGACGAACTATGGCTACACCTTC
abundance: few
d_gene: -
v_gene: TRBV9
j_gene: TRBJ1-2

CDR3aa: CASSYSQTGINEQFF
CDR3nt: TGTGCCAGCAGTTACTCGCAGACAGGGATCAATGAGCAGTTCTTC
abundance: few
d_gene: TRBD1
v_gene: TRBV6-6
j_gene: TRBJ2-1